What follows describes a single T cell receptor beta chain. This table comes from immunoSEQ multiplex PCR, and its TCRdb copy is limited to in-frame clones, with some not included. Seen here are roughly 45,000 clones, more than 60% observed once, and the top ten hold about a fifth. The data were obtained in a study of radiotherapy plus CTLA-4 blockade in lung cancer. This CDR3 has 14 residues. Germline CDR1 reads SQVTM; CDR2 reads ANQGSEA. Trimming shortened V by 6 bases and J by 4 bases, and 18 bases separated the two germline ends. The chain uses TRBV29-1 and TRBJ1-2, with a weak D call TRBD1 (5 bases). This specimen consisted of peripheral blood, obtained from a patient treated with radiotherapy plus ipilimumab. This clonotype originated in a human donor with non-small cell lung cancer who had a partial response to radiotherapy plus ipilimumab. The CDR3 here is CSVTSSGLGYGYTF. CDR3 nucleotide sequence: TGCAGCGTAACCTCCTCAGGGCTCGGCTATGGCTACACCTTC.